The present T cell receptor (beta chain) was sequenced within a study of T cells in Graves' hyperthyroidism and ophthalmopathy (dated 2019 in TCRdb). A note on the overall study: Peripheral blood samples were taken at the time of initial diagnosis, prior to any treatment. After sampling, hyperthyroidism patients received methimazole starting at 30 mg daily, and ophthalmopathy patients received high-dose intravenous methylprednisolone. TCR V-J signatures able to tell the groups apart were searched for in a discovery cohort of some 97 patients, of whom 40 to 45 had Graves' ophthalmopathy and roughly 59 had stable Graves' hyperthyroidism. An independent validation cohort of under 20 hyperthyroidism patients and approximately 15 patients who later progressed to ophthalmopathy tested prospective prediction of ophthalmopathy. The paper describes TCR Vbeta CDR3 sequencing of roughly 130 peripheral blood samples, made up of roughly 40 ophthalmopathy patients, 70 to 75 hyperthyroidism patients and 17 progressor patients. For training and testing, the 110 or so patients in the discovery cohort were randomly divided in a 7:3 ratio. The study also compared thyroid tissue and blood T-cell repertoires from over 5 Graves' hyperthyroidism patients. General conclusions and limits of the study: Ophthalmopathy was separated from stable hyperthyroidism by a 13 V-J signature model, with about 86% sensitivity and roughly 84% specificity obtained in cross-validation and 80%/75% obtained in testing. No statistical method was used to fix the sample size in advance, and group allocation was not hidden from the investigators. In validation, the model predicted progression to ophthalmopathy a median of 6.5 months before onset, with 70% to 71% sensitivity and more than 72% specificity. Most expanded thyroid clonotypes (frequency above 0.001) were also detected in blood, suggesting blood repertoires may reflect thyroid immune responses.

This clonotype was recorded a few times. The antigen this receptor binds is unknown. Base qualities are missing; no much larger clone stands one base away. Stable Graves' hyperthyroidism was defined as the absence of progression to ophthalmopathy over 18 months of follow-up. Hyperthyroidism patients were newly diagnosed, with disease duration under 2 months, and aged 18 to 65 years. Patients with uncontrolled infections, other autoimmune diseases, pregnancy or lactation were excluded. Clinical symptoms, serum thyroxine and TRAb, thyroid ultrasound, and orbital computed tomography formed the basis for the diagnoses. PBMCs were separated from around 9.1 ml of fresh peripheral blood using Ficoll-Paque density gradient centrifugation. Trizol reagent was used to extract total RNA, and RNA quality was then checked on an Agilent 2100 Bioanalyzer. The TCR beta CDR3 regions were amplified from RNA transcripts. The first round of RT-PCR for the TCR CDR3 was performed with the HTBI primer set and the Qiagen OneStep RT-PCR kit. Libraries were constructed in a second round of multiplex PCR, after which size selection and purification were performed. Libraries were sequenced paired-end with 100 bp reads on an Illumina HiSeq2000. The authors' analysis ran thus. Raw data were processed with SOAPnuke, discarding reads with adapters, uncalled bases, mean Phred below 15, or no exact constant-primer or identifier match. High-quality paired reads were merged using COPE v1.2.5, and each unique nucleotide sequence was defined as a clonotype. Clonotypes were aligned to IMGT TRBV, TRBD and TRBJ reference segments using MiTCR v1.1. The analysis was restricted to V-J combinations with a frequency above 0.0001, which together covered roughly 99% of the repertoires. The TCS score was defined as F50 (clonal expansion) divided by E x V (chaos), with BLOSUM62-based TCRdist calculated between CDR3 peptides within each V-J. Welch's t-statistics and random forest reduced around 510 V-J features to fewer than 15, which were used in a naive Bayes classifier (R e1071). TCRdb trimmed the raw reads at Q25, called clones with MiXCR and kept productive beta chains. Each CDR3 protein gets just one entry, which takes the most common genes and DNA from the rows behind it. These V and J calls originate from TCRdb's pipeline instead of the authors' own analysis. This sample lists about 400,000 distinct CDR3 sequences; approximately 15% were detected once. Clones ranked in the top ten supply less than 35% of the sample.

V drops 2 bases and J drops 4 bases, leaving 14 bases in between. The CDR3 has 15 amino acids, counting the end cysteine and phenylalanine. The entry retains the CDR3 DNA only, 45 bases that are in frame from base 1. CDR1 and CDR2 are drawn from the germline V gene (reference sequence): SEHNR, FQNEAQ. Sequenced sample: blood. This receptor was obtained from a woman aged 25 to 39 with Graves' hyperthyroidism. The rearranged chain carries TRBV7-9 and TRBJ2-5; the D assignment is uncertain and may be TRBD1 or TRBD2, with 6 bases supporting each. This receptor has the CDR3 CASSLSLGGGETQYF. The DNA is as follows: TGTGCCAGCAGCTTATCGCTAGGGGGAGGAGAGACCCAGTACTTC.